The TCR beta chain described here comes from a study of blood T cell repertoires in COVID-19. This clone came up a few times. The germline CDR1 and CDR2 sequences are SGHNT and YENEEA. Between the trimmed V and J ends, which lost 1 base and 6 bases, there was a span of 14 bases. The length of the CDR3 is 15 residues. Repertoires were generated with immunoSEQ multiplex PCR, while TCRdb's copy carries only in-frame clones and drops some. The sample consists of 75,000 or so clones, over 80% of them appearing once. The sequencing sample was made of peripheral blood. The rearrangement links TRBV11-3 to TRBJ2-3; possibly TRBD1 for D (5 bases). The receptor was isolated from a man in his fifties or sixties with acute or convalescent COVID-19. The CDR3 region has the DNA TGTGCCAGCAGCTTAGGGGGCCCTTCAGCGGATACGCAGTATTTT. Protein sequence: CASSLGGPSADTQYF.